This T cell receptor (beta chain) stems from a study of blood T cell repertoires in COVID-19 (dated by TCRdb to about 2020). With regard to the full study: Samples covering the acute and convalescent phases of COVID-19 were provided by collaborators in the United States, Italy and Spain. The repertoires were released in a freely available public database meant as a resource for research on the immune response to SARS-CoV-2. Where available, HLA class I and class II types were obtained from metadata supplied by the sample provider rather than from assay-based typing. Samples came from the ongoing ImmuneRACE study (first 160 participants) plus 1,254 subjects from 6 global collaborators. Sample metadata almost always included a de-identified subject ID, COVID-19 status, age in years and sex. The prospective study material was composed of cDNA or gDNA derived from T cells, B-cell-depleted T cells, or PBMCs. Deeply sampled blood TCRbeta repertoires from subjects exposed to, actively infected with, or recovered from COVID-19 were included in the dataset. Study-level results and caveats: The quantity of clinical and demographic metadata differed by source and by participant and was supplied without curation.

Participants in the prospective study were enrolled through a virtual design, were aged 18 to 89 years, and lived in about two dozen United States geographic areas. In the prospective study, participants were assigned to cohorts based on the clinical history participants reported in a screening survey and a study questionnaire. ImmuneRACE Cohort 3 recovered participants were defined by two consecutive negative NP/OP PCR tests, healthcare professional clearance, or symptom resolution. Each participant in the prospective study had whole blood, serum and a nasopharyngeal or oropharyngeal swab collected by mobile phlebotomists. Additional blood draws and questionnaires over a 2-month period could optionally be provided by prospective study participants. Prospective study blood samples were shipped either frozen or at room temperature before DNA extraction. Sequences SGDLS (CDR1) and YYNGEE (CDR2) are obtained from the germline V gene. The V end loses 7 bases and the J end loses 6 bases, and a stretch of 23 bases separates them. The CDR3 runs 16 amino acids, cysteine and phenylalanine included. The DNA shown is the 48-base CDR3, in frame from base 1.

The immunoSEQ Assay, a bias-controlled multiplex PCR, was used to amplify TCRbeta CDR3 regions from genomic DNA. In the source study's methods: Nucleated cell counts per sample were estimated from amplification of reference gene primers within the assay. To quantify the absolute abundance of each unique TCRbeta CDR3 rearrangement, sequence reads were collapsed and filtered. For each sample, productive Simpson clonality was calculated as the square root of Simpson's diversity index across productive rearrangements. TCRdb took this table from immuneACCESS and kept in-frame rearrangements with V and J called. Such tables lack part of the clones; where checked against another copy, unresolved V genes explain under half of the gap, and the rest is unexplained. V, J and clone size were drawn from that table, and D and trimming were deduced from the DNA. The table for this sample lists roughly 140,000 clones; about nine tenths of them were counted only once. The top ten clones comprise 11% of the sample.

Concerning this clone itself: Its antigen is unknown. No clone much larger than this one lies a single base away; base qualities are absent.

The sequence joins TRBV9 to TRBJ2-1; tentative D gene TRBD2, with 5 bases matching. Sequenced input: PBMCs or T cells enriched from blood (not recorded which). This receptor was obtained from a man aged 60 to 69 who had recovered from COVID-19. The CDR3 reads as follows: CASSPASGSGLNEQFF. The DNA sequence is as follows: TGTGCCAGCTCCCCCGCGAGTGGGAGTGGTCTCAATGAGCAGTTCTTC.